The 26 T cell receptor beta chains below all came from one sample that was sequenced in a study of beta chain features in type 1 diabetes. As every portion of the isolated RNA was reverse transcribed, the sequencing read expressed TCRB transcripts. Assay: immunoSEQ multiplex PCR; the TCRdb copy retains only in-frame clones and omits some. The table shows roughly 400,000 clones, with approximately 16% occurring only once. Sequenced: naive CD4+ T cells from blood. Receptors were obtained from a woman under 30 in good health.

The rearrangement links TRBV4-3 to TRBJ2-1; possible D gene TRBD2, 6 bases. This CDR3 has 16 residues. The germline V gene encodes CDR1 LGHNA and CDR2 YSLEER. Trimming shortened V by 3 bases and J by 2 bases, and 14 bases separated the two germline ends. DNA of the CDR3: TGCGCCAGCAGCCACCGGACTACCTCGGCCTACAATGAGCAGTTCTTC. It is translated as CASSHRTTSAYNEQFF.

The table lists this clone with a few counts. V and J are TRBV4-2 and TRBJ2-1; the D is unclear. The V end lost 1 base, the J end lost 0 bases, and 4 bases lay between the germline ends. Germline lookup yields CDR1 LGHNA and CDR2 YNFKEQ. CDR3 length: 14 residues. CDR3 region: CASSQGDSYNEQFF. The CDR3 bases are TGTGCCAGCAGCCAAGGAGACTCCTACAATGAGCAGTTCTTC.

This clone was picked up a small number of times. This chain joins TRBV5-1 and TRBJ2-7; the D gene is possibly TRBD2 (6 bases). Deletions cut 2 bases from V and 1 base from J, with 16 bases between. The CDR3 has 16 residues. Germline V gene sequence: CDR1 SGHRS, CDR2 YFSETQ. This CDR3 is CASSFSWGLTSYEQYF. The CDR3 coding sequence is TGCGCCAGCAGCTTTTCTTGGGGACTGACATCCTACGAGCAGTACTTC.

The chain couples TRBV7-9 to TRBJ2-7; 7 bases fit TRBD1. V lost 0 bases, J lost 0 bases, and 2 bases stayed unmatched. CDR1 is SEHNR, CDR2 FQNEAQ, per germline (reference sequence). The CDR3 extends over 15 amino acids. CDR3 protein: CASSLARDSSYEQYF. The CDR3 DNA reads TGTGCCAGCAGCTTAGCTAGGGACAGCTCCTACGAGCAGTACTTC.

This chain joins TRBV28 and TRBJ1-2, with 7 bases identical to TRBD1. CDR1 and CDR2 from the germline V gene are MDHEN and SYDVKM. V gave up 2 bases and J gave up 2 bases; unmatched junction bases: 8. CDR3 length: 16 amino acids. The CDR3 nucleotides are TGTGCCAGCAGTTTAAGTCTAGGGGGACAGAACTATGGCTACACCTTC. Translating gives CASSLSLGGQNYGYTF.

The chain is built from TRBV7-9 and TRBJ2-3; possibly TRBD2 for D (6 bases). V was trimmed by 3 bases and J by 4 bases, leaving 11 bases between them. Germline values: CDR1 SEHNR, CDR2 FQNEAQ (reference sequence). CDR3 length: 14 residues. The CDR3 loop is CASSLERAADTQYF. CDR3 nucleotides: TGTGCCAGCAGCTTGGAGCGGGCGGCAGATACGCAGTATTTT.

This clone was counted between two and nine times. The chain joins TRBV9 to TRBJ1-2; TRBD1 matches at 7 bases. CDR3 length: 13 amino acids. Germline V gene lookup returns CDR1 SGDLS and CDR2 YYNGEE. V lost 3 bases, J lost 12 bases, and 11 bases stayed unmatched. In nucleotides, the CDR3 is TGTGCCAGCAGCGCCTACGTGACAGGGATCCACACCTTC. It translates to CASSAYVTGIHTF.

The table lists this clone with a few counts. The CDR3 is CASSLGQNTGELFF. CDR3 sequence (DNA): TGTGCCAGCAGCTTAGGGCAGAACACCGGGGAGCTGTTTTTT. The chain combines TRBV7-9 with TRBJ2-2; D is unclear. The V and J ends lost 1 base and 1 base respectively, with 4 bases between them. The CDR3 is 14 amino acids. CDR1 SEHNR and CDR2 FQNEAQ come from the germline V gene (reference sequence).

The CDR3 DNA reads as TGTGCCAGCACAGGGACTAGCGGGAGAGAGACCCAGTACTTC. Translated, it gives CASTGTSGRETQYF. The chain combines TRBV7-8 with TRBJ2-5; the match to TRBD2 covers 14 bases. The ends lost 7 bases at V and 4 bases at J; junction bases unmatched: 2. Germline assignment: CDR1 SGHVS and CDR2 FQNEAQ. CDR3 length equals 14 residues.

This clone showed up just a few times. The chain employs TRBV30 and TRBJ2-7, with D hard to call. Germline assignment: CDR1 GTSNPN and CDR2 SVGIG (reference sequence). V lost 1 base and J lost 4, with 11 bases in between. CDR3 length equals 13 residues. The CDR3 bases are TGTGCCTGGAGTGCGTTATCGGTTTACGAGCAGTACTTC. It specifies CAWSALSVYEQYF. The complete variable domain, with remaining parts taken from reference TRBV30 and TRBJ2-7, reads SQTIHQWPATLVQPVGSPLSLECTVEGTSNPNLYWYRQAAGRGLQLLFYSVGIGQISSEVPQNLSASRPQDRQFILSSKKLLLSDSGFYLCAWSALSVYEQYFGPGTRLTVT.

The V gene is TRBV30, the J gene TRBJ2-7; TRBD2 matches 11 bases. Germline V gene lookup returns CDR1 GTSNPN and CDR2 SVGIG (reference sequence). V dropped 0 bases and J dropped 10; count of bases not matched to a gene: 8. The CDR3 has 14 amino acids. The CDR3 loop is CAWSVTGTSGTQYF. Written as DNA, the CDR3 is TGTGCCTGGAGTGTGACCGGGACTAGCGGCACTCAGTACTTC. Full variable domain (remainder filled in from reference TRBV30 and TRBJ2-7): SQTIHQWPATLVQPVGSPLSLECTVEGTSNPNLYWYRQAAGRGLQLLFYSVGIGQISSEVPQNLSASRPQDRQFILSSKKLLLSDSGFYLCAWSVTGTSGTQYFGPGTRLTVT.

V usage is TRBV2 and J usage is TRBJ1-2; possible D gene TRBD1, 5 bases. The V gene lost 8 bases and the J gene lost 6 bases, with 19 bases spanning the gap. This CDR3 contains 14 residues. Germline V lookup: CDR1 SNHLY, CDR2 FYNNEI. This chain's CDR3 is CASSETQGFDGYTF. The CDR3 coding sequence is TGTGCCAGCTCCGAGACTCAGGGCTTTGATGGCTACACCTTC.

This clone has just a few counts. The rearrangement joins TRBV29-1 to TRBJ2-2, with D possibly being TRBD2 (5 bases). Germline-derived CDR1 and CDR2 are SQVTM and ANQGSEA. V lost 5 bases to trimming and J lost 5 bases, with 21 bases between them. This CDR3 is 16 amino acids long. The CDR3 protein is CSVLPLGFRGTGELFF. CDR3 sequence (DNA): TGCAGCGTTCTTCCCCTCGGGTTTCGAGGGACCGGGGAGCTGTTTTTT.

This chain links TRBV7-2 with TRBJ2-1; 10 bases map to TRBD2. J lost 4 bases, V lost 5 bases, and 5 bases had no gene match. This CDR3 region has 15 residues. Looked up from germline, CDR1 is SGHTA and CDR2 is FQGNSA. As DNA, the CDR3 is TGTGCCAGCAGCCCAGGACTAGCGGCTTACAATGAGCAGTTCTTC. Translated, it gives CASSPGLAAYNEQFF.

This clone appeared a few times. The J gene is TRBJ1-5, the V gene TRBV2, with D possibly TRBD1 on 6 matching bases. This CDR3 contains 17 residues. Trimming took 1 base from V and 6 from J, leaving 19 bases between them. The germline V gene encodes CDR1 SNHLY and CDR2 FYNNEI. The CDR3 DNA reads as TGTGCCAGCAGTGAAGGCCTTGGGGGCAGGGCTCCTCAGCCCCAGCATTTT. Translation gives CASSEGLGGRAPQPQHF.

This sequence joins TRBV19 and TRBJ2-1; TRBD2 agrees at 9 bases. The CDR3 totals 16 residues. The trim removed 4 bases at V and 2 bases at J, leaving 6 bases unmatched. Per germline, CDR1 LNHDA and CDR2 SQIVND (reference sequence). CDR3 amino acids: CASSTSGTSTYNEQFF. The DNA of the CDR3 is TGTGCCAGTAGTACCTCCGGGACTAGCACCTACAATGAGCAGTTCTTC.

This clone was counted between two and nine times. V gene TRBV30 combines with J gene TRBJ2-1, with 11 bases identical to TRBD2. In germline, CDR1 is GTSNPN, CDR2 SVGIG (reference sequence). The CDR3 consists of 18 residues. Losses at the gene ends were 1 base for V and 4 bases for J; bases not matched to a gene: 12. The CDR3 nucleotides are TGTGCCTGGAGTGGGTTGGGAGAGGCTAGCGGGAGGTACAATGAGCAGTTCTTC. Protein: CAWSGLGEASGRYNEQFF.

This clone occurred a few times. The rearrangement links TRBV5-4 to TRBJ1-1, with a possible D match to TRBD1 (5 bases). The CDR3 is made up of 15 amino acids. The germline CDR1 and CDR2 sequences are SGHNT and YYREEE (reference sequence). Between the trimmed V and J ends, which lost 0 bases and 1 base, there was a span of 10 bases. The CDR3 DNA follows: TGTGCCAGCAGCTTGGCCGGCAGGGCGAACACTGAAGCTTTCTTT. It specifies CASSLAGRANTEAFF.

This chain links TRBV29-1 with TRBJ2-6; 9 nucleotides agree with TRBD1. The CDR3 is 16 amino acids. Germline V gene lookup returns CDR1 SQVTM and CDR2 ANQGSEA. Trimming took 6 bases from V and 2 from J; bases not matched to a gene: 8. The CDR3: CSVPGQGLAGANVLTF. The CDR3 nucleotides are TGCAGCGTCCCGGGACAGGGTCTTGCTGGGGCCAACGTCCTGACTTTC.

This clone has more than one count but fewer than ten. This rearrangement joins TRBV4-2 to TRBJ1-1; TRBD1 matches at 7 bases. Trimming at V came to 4 bases and at J to 1 base, leaving 9 bases not matched to a gene. This CDR3 is built from 16 residues. Per the germline V gene, CDR1 is LGHNA and CDR2 is YNFKEQ. The CDR3 region has the DNA TGTGCCAGCAGCCGGTTGACAGGGAAGAAGAACACTGAAGCTTTCTTT. Protein: CASSRLTGKKNTEAFF.

This clone was detected a few times. J is TRBJ2-5 and V is TRBV14; D may be TRBD2 (6 bases). This CDR3 spans 15 amino acids. V lost 4 bases to trimming and J lost 2 bases, with 14 bases between them. Looked up from germline, CDR1 is SGHDN and CDR2 is FVKESK. CDR3 in DNA: TGTGCCAGCAGCCCCGGGAGAGGACGGCAAGAGACCCAGTACTTC. This sequence encodes CASSPGRGRQETQYF.

The chain couples TRBV19 to TRBJ2-7, with 8 bases fitting TRBD2. This CDR3 has 15 residues. Trimming cost V 5 bases and J 4 bases; bases outside gene matches: 10. Germline CDR1 and CDR2: LNHDA and SQIVND (reference sequence). CDR3 region: CASSAHREGGYEQYF. CDR3 in DNA: TGTGCCAGTAGTGCCCACCGGGAGGGCGGGTACGAGCAGTACTTC.

The rearrangement links TRBV6-6 to TRBJ2-1, with D possibly being TRBD1 (5 bases). V was pared by 8 bases and J by 4 bases, with 18 bases between. There are 15 residues in the CDR3. The germline V gene encodes CDR1 MNHNY and CDR2 SVGAGI (reference sequence). In DNA form, the CDR3 reads TGTGCCAGCGACAAGGACACGGTAGGGTACAATGAGCAGTTCTTC. It encodes CASDKDTVGYNEQFF.

This clone came up once. This chain links TRBV25-1 with TRBJ1-1, with 8 bases matching TRBD1. The CDR3 is 14 residues long. J was trimmed by 4 bases and V by 6 bases; bases with no gene match: 7. Germline V gives CDR1 MGHDK, CDR2 SYGVNS. This CDR3 reads CASRQGAGVTEAFF. In DNA, the CDR3 is TGTGCCAGCAGGCAGGGGGCTGGTGTCACTGAAGCTTTCTTT.

The chain has TRBV2 and TRBJ2-7, with TRBD1 identical over 8 bases. V lost 6 bases, J lost 2 bases, and 6 bases stayed unmatched. The CDR3 spans 14 residues. Per germline, CDR1 SNHLY and CDR2 FYNNEI. CDR3 region: CASSQGQAAYEQYF. The DNA of the CDR3 is TGTGCCAGCAGCCAGGGACAGGCTGCCTACGAGCAGTACTTC.

The chain recombines TRBV5-1 with TRBJ2-7, with 12 bases aligning to TRBD2. V shed 2 bases, J shed 3 bases, and the junction held 3 bases outside the gene matches. Germline loops: CDR1 SGHRS, CDR2 YFSETQ. The CDR3 sequence is 15 residues long. CDR3 in amino acids: CASSLQGLAGYEQYF. For the CDR3, the DNA is TGCGCCAGCAGCTTACAGGGACTAGCGGGCTACGAGCAGTACTTC. The full variable domain, in which reference TRBV5-1 and TRBJ2-7 provide the parts outside the CDR3, is KAGVTQTPRYLIKTRGQQVTLSCSPISGHRSVSWYQQTPGQGLQFLFEYFSETQRNKGNFPGRFSGRQFSNSRSEMNVSTLELGDSALYLCASSLQGLAGYEQYFGPGTRLTVT.